The 31 T cell receptor beta chains below were found in one sample sequenced in a study of blood T cell repertoires in COVID-19. This table comes from immunoSEQ multiplex PCR, and its TCRdb copy is limited to in-frame clones, with some not included. The sample gives some 250,000 clones, 85% to 90% of which show up once; less than 15% is in the top ten. Specimen: peripheral blood. These receptors originate from a woman aged 25-40 years with COVID-19, enrolled during active disease.

The chain has TRBV5-1 and TRBJ2-7, with TRBD1 matching 11 bases. With V trimmed by 0 bases and J by 6 bases, 2 bases remained unmatched. This CDR3 has 14 amino acids. CDR1 and CDR2 (germline): SGHRS, YFSETQ. The CDR3 protein is CASSLAGQGGEQYF. CDR3 in DNA: TGCGCCAGCAGCTTGGCGGGACAGGGGGGCGAGCAGTACTTC.

This CDR3 is CATSRETGVLNYGYTF. As DNA, the CDR3 is TGTGCCACCAGCAGAGAAACAGGGGTCCTTAACTATGGCTACACCTTC. The chain couples TRBV15 to TRBJ1-2; 7 bases agree with TRBD1. Germline trimming cut 0 bases from V and 1 base from J; bases unmatched to any gene: 5. This CDR3 is built from 16 residues. Per germline, CDR1 LNHNV and CDR2 YYDKDF (reference sequence).

This clone has a single count. The junction does not match germline at one end; this may be a read error. The chain recombines TRBV7-9 with TRBJ1-3, with 9 bases aligning to TRBD1. This CDR3 comprises 19 residues. Per germline, CDR1 SEHNR and CDR2 FQNEAQ (reference sequence). DNA of the CDR3: TGTGCCAGCAGCTTAGCGTTCGGGGGACAGGGCCTCCCTGGGAACACCATATATTTT. Translation gives CASSLAFGGQGLPGNTIYF.

This clone was picked up one time. V gene TRBV4-2 combines with J gene TRBJ2-2; D not certain. CDR3 size: 13 residues. Trimming removed 1 base from V and 5 bases from J, with 5 bases in between. CDR1 LGHNA and CDR2 YNFKEQ come from the germline V gene. The CDR3 DNA follows: TGTGCCAGCAGCCAAGTCCAGACCGGGGAGCTGTTTTTT. Protein: CASSQVQTGELFF.

The chain couples TRBV7-8 to TRBJ1-1, with D perhaps matching TRBD1 (5 bases). Germline CDR1 and CDR2: SGHVS and FQNEAQ. V was cut by 3 bases and J by 6 bases, with 20 bases left in between. This CDR3 contains 16 residues. CDR3 coding DNA: TGTGCCAGCAGCTTGGTCAGTGGGGGGGGGAGCCCTGAAGCTTTCTTT. Protein: CASSLVSGGGSPEAFF.

The V call is TRBV5-4, the J call TRBJ2-7; TRBD2 aligns across 8 bases. The ends lost 1 base at V and 5 bases at J; junction bases unmatched: 8. CDR3 length: 15 residues. Germline V gene lookup returns CDR1 SGHNT and CDR2 YYREEE (reference sequence). The CDR3 loop reads CASSLFHGGAHEQYF. CDR3 DNA: TGTGCCAGCAGCTTGTTCCACGGGGGGGCCCACGAGCAGTACTTC. Variable domain in full (rest from reference TRBV5-4 and TRBJ2-7): ETGVTQSPTHLIKTRGQQVTLRCSSQSGHNTVSWYQQALGQGPQFIFQYYREEENGRGNFPPRFSGLQFPNYSSELNVNALELDDSALYLCASSLFHGGAHEQYFGPGTRLTVT.

The rearrangement links TRBV5-1 to TRBJ2-1, with 9 bases fitting TRBD1. Losses at the gene ends were 9 bases for V and 7 bases for J; bases not matched to a gene: 2. The CDR3 has 11 residues. Germline CDR1 is SGHRS and CDR2 is YFSETQ. The CDR3 is CAKQGANEQFF. As DNA, the CDR3 is TGCGCCAAACAGGGGGCAAATGAGCAGTTCTTC.

The gene calls are TRBV14 and TRBJ2-7, with D unclear. This CDR3 comprises 11 residues. Trimming removed 5 bases at V and 2 bases at J, with 4 bases between. Germline assignment: CDR1 SGHDN and CDR2 FVKESK. In nucleotides, the CDR3 is TGTGCCAGCAGCAATACCTACGAGCAGTACTTC. Amino acids: CASSNTYEQYF.

The chain links TRBV10-3 to TRBJ1-6; TRBD1 matches 8 bases. V gave up 7 bases and J gave up 10 bases; unmatched junction bases: 6. This CDR3 spans 13 amino acids. The germline V gene has CDR1 ENHRY and CDR2 SYGVKD. DNA for the CDR3: TGTGCCATCAATGCAGGGGGCGGATCACCCCTCCACTTT. Its translation: CAINAGGGSPLHF.

This clone was seen once. J is TRBJ1-5 and V is TRBV4-1, with D hard to call. Germline CDR1 and CDR2: MGHRA and YSYEKL. V lost 4 bases and J 4 bases, leaving 11 bases between the germline ends. CDR3 size: 14 residues. The CDR3 DNA follows: TGCGCCAGCAGCCGGGGAGTTCTTAATCAGCCCCAGCATTTT. This encodes CASSRGVLNQPQHF.

V and J are TRBV11-2 and TRBJ2-1; 8 bases match TRBD2. Germline V gene lookup returns CDR1 SGHAT and CDR2 FQNNGV. This CDR3 has 14 amino acids. V was pared by 3 bases and J by 8 bases, with 6 bases of the junction left unmatched. In DNA, the CDR3 is TGTGCCAGCAGCTTTAGCGGGGAAGGGGATGAGCAGTTCTTC. Its protein product is CASSFSGEGDEQFF.

The chain carries TRBV19 and TRBJ1-1, with D unclear. The CDR3 is made up of 12 amino acids. The germline V and J ends were trimmed by 6 bases and 1 base, with 6 bases remaining between them. Germline-derived CDR1 and CDR2 are LNHDA and SQIVND (reference sequence). CDR3 nucleotide sequence: TGTGCCAGTAGCGTATGGAACACTGAAGCTTTCTTT. This encodes CASSVWNTEAFF.

The V gene is TRBV19, the J gene TRBJ2-1, with TRBD2 matching 8 bases. CDR1 and CDR2 (germline): LNHDA, SQIVND (reference sequence). The CDR3 loop spans 14 amino acids. Trimming removed 1 base from V and 5 bases from J; junction bases left unmatched: 1. The CDR3 loop is CASSIAGGDNEQFF. Written as DNA, the CDR3 is TGTGCCAGTAGTATAGCGGGGGGGGACAATGAGCAGTTCTTC.

V and J are TRBV5-1 and TRBJ1-3; D perhaps matches TRBD1 (5 bases). Trimming took 0 bases from V and 4 from J, leaving 11 bases between them. Germline CDR1 reads SGHRS; CDR2 reads YFSETQ. CDR3 length equals 15 residues. CDR3 loop: CASSLDRRAGNTIYF. CDR3 bases: TGCGCCAGCAGCTTGGACAGGAGGGCCGGAAACACCATATATTTT.

The chain combines TRBV2 with TRBJ1-3; TRBD1 aligns across 10 bases. The V gene's germline CDR1 is SNHLY and CDR2 FYNNEI. With 6 bases clipped from V and 6 bases from J, the junction kept 11 bases outside the gene matches. The CDR3 is made up of 16 amino acids. The CDR3 spells CASRPTGTGELNTIYF. CDR3 in DNA: TGTGCCAGCAGACCCACCGGGACAGGGGAGTTAAACACCATATATTTT. The whole variable domain, remainder taken from reference TRBV2 and TRBJ1-3, is EPEVTQTPSHQVTQMGQEVILRCVPISNHLYFYWYRQILGQKVEFLVSFYNNEISEKSEIFDDQFSVERPDGSNFTLKIRSTKLEDSAMYFCASRPTGTGELNTIYFGEGSWLTVV.

This chain connects TRBV7-2 to TRBJ2-7; a possible D gene is TRBD2 (6 bases). The germline V gene has CDR1 SGHTA and CDR2 FQGNSA. V was cut by 4 bases and J by 11 bases, with 24 bases left in between. CDR3 length: 15 residues. The CDR3, as DNA: TGTGCCAGCAGCTCAACCCAACGGGGGATGTGTAGGGAGTACTTC. It yields the protein CASSSTQRGMCREYF.

The J gene is TRBJ2-2, the V gene TRBV2, with 11 nucleotides matching TRBD2. CDR1 is SNHLY and CDR2 is FYNNEI in the germline V gene. V was pared by 6 bases and J by 0 bases, with 9 bases of the junction left unmatched. The CDR3 totals 18 residues. CDR3 sequence (DNA): TGTGCCAGCAGGGAGACTAGCGGGGTCCGTACGAACACCGGGGAGCTGTTTTTT. As protein: CASRETSGVRTNTGELFF.

The chain combines TRBV24-1 with TRBJ2-1; D gene ambiguous. V dropped 7 bases and J dropped 5 bases, with 11 bases sitting between them. Germline-derived CDR1 and CDR2 are KGHDR and SFDVKD. This CDR3 contains 13 residues. The chain's CDR3 is CATSGWLHNEQFF. The CDR3 DNA is TGTGCCACCAGCGGGTGGCTACACAATGAGCAGTTCTTC.

This chain joins TRBV6-2 or TRBV6-3 and TRBJ1-2; 7 positions match TRBD1. V was clipped by 5 bases and J by 5 bases; unmatched bases: 2. CDR3 length equals 12 residues. The V gene's germline CDR1 is MNHEY and CDR2 SVGEGT. The CDR3 protein is CASSDRVYGYTF. Here the CDR3 DNA reads TGTGCCAGCAGTGACAGGGTGTATGGCTACACCTTC.

The chain links TRBV12-3 or TRBV12-4 to TRBJ2-1, with TRBD1 matching 8 bases. V trimming: 8 bases; J trimming: 12 bases; junction bases outside the gene matches: 9. This CDR3 contains 12 residues. The chain's CDR3 is CASGQGLLAQFF. In nucleotides, the CDR3 is TGTGCCAGCGGACAGGGCCTGTTAGCGCAGTTCTTC.

The V and J genes are TRBV19 and TRBJ1-5; the match to TRBD1 covers 9 bases. The J segment lost 0 bases and the V segment lost 5 bases, leaving 14 bases of the junction unmatched. This CDR3 spans 19 amino acids. CDR1 LNHDA and CDR2 SQIVND come from the germline V gene (reference sequence). CDR3 sequence (DNA): TGTGCCAGTAGTCGATTCGGGACAGGGCAACGTAGTAGCAATCAGCCCCAGCATTTT. Amino acids: CASSRFGTGQRSSNQPQHF.

This chain links TRBV19 with TRBJ2-5; 10 positions match TRBD1. V lost 5 bases and J lost 2; bases outside the gene matches: 8. The length of the CDR3 is 16 residues. CDR1 and CDR2 (germline): LNHDA, SQIVND (reference sequence). In nucleotides, the CDR3 is TGTGCCAGTAGTGCCCGACAGGGGGCCGGTCAAGAGACCCAGTACTTC. As protein: CASSARQGAGQETQYF.

This chain links TRBV29-1 with TRBJ2-7; 7 bases are a match to TRBD1. The trim removed 6 bases at V and 1 base at J, leaving 6 bases unmatched. In germline, CDR1 is SQVTM, CDR2 ANQGSEA. This CDR3 comprises 13 residues. In DNA form, the CDR3 reads TGCAGCGTCCAACCACAGGGGTCCTACGAGCAGTACTTC. Encoded protein: CSVQPQGSYEQYF.

The rearrangement joins TRBV27 to TRBJ2-7, with D tentatively TRBD1 (5 bases). Per germline, CDR1 MNHEY and CDR2 SMNVEV (reference sequence). The ends were cut back, 4 bases at V and 0 bases at J, with 13 bases in the middle. The CDR3 runs 15 residues. CDR3 nucleotides: TGTGCCAGCAGTTCCTTGGGGCACCTCTCCTACGAGCAGTACTTC. It specifies CASSSLGHLSYEQYF.

The chain recombines TRBV13 with TRBJ1-6; TRBD1 matches at 7 bases. V was clipped by 0 bases and J by 10 bases; unmatched bases: 12. CDR3 length equals 17 residues. In germline, CDR1 is PRHDT, CDR2 FYEKMQ (reference sequence). The chain's CDR3 is CASSLGVIQGTDSPLHF. The CDR3 bases are TGTGCCAGCAGCTTAGGAGTTATACAGGGGACAGACTCACCCCTCCACTTT.

The J gene is TRBJ2-2, the V gene TRBV28; D gene unclear. Germline V gene lookup returns CDR1 MDHEN and CDR2 SYDVKM. The CDR3 is 14 amino acids. Deletions cut 4 bases from V and 2 bases from J, with 8 bases between. The CDR3 nucleotides read TGTGCCAGCAGTTCGACTTACAACACCGGGGAGCTGTTTTTT. It translates to CASSSTYNTGELFF.

This clone turned up a few times. This chain connects TRBV10-2 to TRBJ1-2; 8 bases align to TRBD1. This CDR3 contains 13 residues. From germline, CDR1 is WSHSY and CDR2 SAAADI. The V and J ends lost 6 bases and 8 bases, in that order; junction bases with no gene match: 8. The CDR3 loop reads CASSSQGAEGYTF. CDR3 nucleotide sequence: TGCGCCAGCAGCTCTCAGGGGGCGGAGGGCTACACCTTC.

The sample holds a few counts of this clone. V and J are TRBV11-2 and TRBJ1-2, with 10 bases fitting TRBD1. The V segment lost 1 base and the J segment 5 bases; nucleotides outside the gene matches: 4. Germline V gives CDR1 SGHAT, CDR2 FQNNGV. This CDR3 is built from 15 residues. In nucleotides, the CDR3 is TGTGCCAGCAGCTTAGTAGACAGGGGGCTATATGGCTACACCTTC. This sequence encodes CASSLVDRGLYGYTF. The whole variable domain, remainder taken from reference TRBV11-2 and TRBJ1-2, is EAGVAQSPRYKIIEKRQSVAFWCNPISGHATLYWYQQILGQGPKLLIQFQNNGVVDDSQLPKDRFSAERLKGVDSTLKIQPAKLEDSAVYLCASSLVDRGLYGYTFGSGTRLTVV.

J is TRBJ1-5 and V is TRBV7-9; no definite D call. The germline V gene has CDR1 SEHNR and CDR2 FQNEAQ (reference sequence). The CDR3 loop spans 12 amino acids. V was clipped by 5 bases and J by 11 bases, with 13 bases between them. Here the CDR3 DNA reads TGTGCCAGCAGCCGCGATAAGGAGTCCCAGCATTTT. This codes for CASSRDKESQHF.

The genes are TRBV21-1 and TRBJ1-5; TRBD1 is taken as the D call from the table, unchecked against the DNA. TRBV21-1 is flagged as a pseudogene. The CDR3 covers 19 residues. The CDR3 DNA is TGTGCCACCTTTAGGCCCTGCGGCAGGGGAAGAAGGGGGAATCAGCCCCAGCATTTT. It specifies CATFRPCGRGRRGNQPQHF.

V is TRBV10-2 and J is TRBJ1-2, with D perhaps TRBD1 (5 bases). The CDR3 runs to 13 residues. The germline gives CDR1 WSHSY, CDR2 SAAADI. Trimming pared 6 bases from V and 2 bases from J, leaving 10 bases between. CDR3 in amino acids: CASSPGMNYGYTF. DNA of the CDR3: TGCGCCAGCAGCCCAGGGATGAACTATGGCTACACCTTC.